The rows below give T cell receptor beta chains drawn from one sample of a study of T cells after yellow fever vaccination. TCRdb re-called the 5' RACE reads with MiXCR, one entry per CDR3 protein. Of hundreds of thousands of distinct CDR3 sequences listed, approximately 13% are singletons. This material consisted of CD4+ T cells sorted from PBMCs, taken 15 days after the yellow fever booster vaccination. The receptors derive from a man in his late teens or twenties who received the YFV17D yellow fever vaccine. CDR3s include the opening cysteine and the closing phenylalanine or tryptophan. The order of the fields is CDR3 DNA, CDR3 protein, J gene, D gene, clone size, V gene. A D gene is named only where the DNA matches it firmly. Clone size is not always given. Where it is, it says once, few, many or a class for expanded clones.

TGTGCCAGCAGCTTACAGTCTCAGCCCCAGCATTTT CASSLQSQPQHF TRBJ1-5 - few TRBV7-9
TGTGCCAGCTCACCCTTCGGAGATACGCAGTATTTT CASSPFGDTQYF TRBJ2-3 - - TRBV18
TGCAGTTATCGGGACGGCAATCAGCCCCAGCATTTT CSYRDGNQPQHF TRBJ1-5 - few TRBV29-1
TGCGCCAGCGGGGTTGAGGAGACCCAGTACTTC CASGVEETQYF TRBJ2-5 - - TRBV5-1
TGCGCCAGCAGCCCCGGGACACTAGCTGGGGCCAACGTCCTGACTTTC CASSPGTLAGANVLTF TRBJ2-6 - many TRBV4-3
TGTGCCAGCAGTAACCGGGACAGGGGAAACGGGAAACCTGAGCAGTTCTTC CASSNRDRGNGKPEQFF TRBJ2-1 TRBD1 - TRBV6-6
TGTGCCAGCAGTTTAGGCAGGGGCGACGCCTATGGCTACACCTTC CASSLGRGDAYGYTF TRBJ1-2 - - TRBV12-3/TRBV12-4
TGTGCCAGCAGTTTCTTAGGGACAGGGAACACCGGGGAGCTGTTTTTT CASSFLGTGNTGELFF TRBJ2-2 TRBD1 - TRBV12-3/TRBV12-4
TGTGCCAGCAGCCAAGACAGCATCGAGCAGTACTTC CASSQDSIEQYF TRBJ2-7 - few TRBV3-1
TGCGCCAGCAGCTTTTACAAAAACGAGCAGTACTTC CASSFYKNEQYF TRBJ2-7 - - TRBV5-1
TGTGCCACCAGTTCCCGGGGAGCCAAAAACATTCAGTACTTC CATSSRGAKNIQYF TRBJ2-4 - - TRBV24-1
TGTGCCAGCAGTGGGACTAGCGCAGATACGCAGTATTTT CASSGTSADTQYF TRBJ2-3 TRBD2 - TRBV2
TGTGCCACCAGTGACCCAAGGGCGACGGAGACCCAGTACTTC CATSDPRATETQYF TRBJ2-5 - many TRBV24-1
TGTGCCAGCACCCCTAGCGGGGCGAAGGATACGCAGTATTTT CASTPSGAKDTQYF TRBJ2-3 TRBD2 few TRBV25-1
TGTGCCAGCAGCTTAGAGGACAGGCCACGAAACATTCAGTACTTC CASSLEDRPRNIQYF TRBJ2-4 TRBD1 many TRBV7-8
TGTGCCAGCAGCCAAGTGCAGGGAAAAGCTTTCTTT CASSQVQGKAFF TRBJ1-1 - many TRBV4-2
TGTGCCAGCTCAGCACGGACAGCCCAGAACACTGAAGCTTTCTTT CASSARTAQNTEAFF TRBJ1-1 - few TRBV18
TGTGCCAGCATCATGGGAGGGGGCCGGGAGACCCAGTACTTC CASIMGGGRETQYF TRBJ2-5 - few TRBV7-8
TGTGCCAGCAGCTTAAGGCCTAGCGGGAACACCGGGGAGCTGTTTTTT CASSLRPSGNTGELFF TRBJ2-2 TRBD2 few TRBV7-3
TGCAGTGCTAGAGATAAAAGTCCGACCTGGGAAGCTTTCTTT CSARDKSPTWEAFF TRBJ1-1 - few TRBV20-1
TGTGCCAGCAGTCCCGACAGATACACAGATACGCAGTATTTT CASSPDRYTDTQYF TRBJ2-3 - few TRBV2
TGTGCCAGCAGTTTATCTGAAGGTTTTCGAGATACGCAGTATTTT CASSLSEGFRDTQYF TRBJ2-3 - - TRBV28
TGCGCCAGCAGCCAAGCGACAGATACGCAGTATTTT CASSQATDTQYF TRBJ2-3 - many TRBV4-3
TGTGCCACCAGTGACTCCCCTAGCGGGGGACTTGATGAGCAGTTCTTC CATSDSPSGGLDEQFF TRBJ2-1 TRBD2 many TRBV24-1
TGTGCCAGCAAACAGGGACTAGCTTCCACCTACGAGCAGTACTTC CASKQGLASTYEQYF TRBJ2-7 TRBD2 - TRBV27
TGTGCCAGCAGCTTATACTGGGGTGACGATGAGCGGTTCTTC CASSLYWGDDERFF TRBJ2-1 - - TRBV7-6